These 24 T cell receptor beta chains share one sample of origin, sequenced in a study of long-term antiretroviral therapy in people with HIV. Runs used v3.0 of the immunoSEQ assay and were done at survey level. Only in-frame clones appear in the TCRdb table, and some are missing; sequencing was by immunoSEQ multiplex PCR. This sample has 30,000 to 40,000 clones, with around 85% found just once. Sample: unsorted PBMCs, taken 1.5 years after starting antiretroviral therapy. These receptors were taken from a man between 18 and 35 years old with HIV.

The rearrangement links TRBV6-1 to TRBJ1-2, with 7 bases that match TRBD1. The V gene end was trimmed by 7 bases and the J gene end by 7 bases; junction bases not matched to a gene: 12. CDR1 is MNHNS, CDR2 SASEGT, per germline. This CDR3 has 14 amino acids. In DNA form, the CDR3 reads TGTGCCAGCACCACTGGAGGGGGCCGTACTGGCTACACCTTC. Its translation is CASTTGGGRTGYTF.

This sequence joins TRBV7-9 and TRBJ1-5; D is ambiguous. The V and J ends lost 3 bases and 4 bases respectively, with 10 bases between them. Germline V lookup: CDR1 SEHNR, CDR2 FQNEAQ (reference sequence). The CDR3 loop spans 14 amino acids. CDR3 protein: CASSLGLDNQPQHF. Written as DNA, the CDR3 is TGTGCCAGCAGCTTGGGTCTCGATAATCAGCCCCAGCATTTT.

This chain connects TRBV5-1 to TRBJ2-7; TRBD1 might be the D (5 bases). CDR3 length: 13 residues. The germline gives CDR1 SGHRS, CDR2 YFSETQ. V was cut by 5 bases and J by 3 bases, with 12 bases left in between. The CDR3 nucleotides read TGCGCCAGCAGTGGGCAGACAGACTACGAGCAGTACTTC. Residues: CASSGQTDYEQYF.

The CDR3 nucleotides are TGTGCCAGCAGTTTAAGTAGCGCCATAAACAATGAGCAGTTCTTC. Translated, it gives CASSLSSAINNEQFF. The chain links TRBV27 to TRBJ2-1, with D possibly being TRBD2 (5 bases). Germline lookup yields CDR1 MNHEY and CDR2 SMNVEV (reference sequence). The length of the CDR3 is 15 residues. The V and J ends lost 2 bases and 5 bases respectively, with 13 bases between them.

This chain links TRBV29-1 with TRBJ2-1, with 8 bases that match TRBD2. CDR1 SQVTM and CDR2 ANQGSEA come from the germline V gene. V was pared by 7 bases and J by 9 bases, with 20 bases of the junction left unmatched. The CDR3 extends over 16 amino acids. For the CDR3, the DNA is TGCAGCGCCGGGGGGGAGGCTCGGGGTTGGTTTATTGAGCAGTTCTTC. It is translated as CSAGGEARGWFIEQFF.

This clone was found once. The same CDR3 can be traced to other DNA sequences in this sample. The chain carries TRBV4-3 and TRBJ2-6; maybe TRBD1 (6 bases). The CDR3 covers 15 residues. The V gene's germline CDR1 is LGHNA and CDR2 YSLEER. Trimming removed 4 bases from V and 1 base from J, with 8 bases in between. In DNA form, the CDR3 reads TGCGCCAGCAGCCCAGGGGTTTCTGGGGCCAACGTCCTGACTTTC. It codes for CASSPGVSGANVLTF.

The chain employs TRBV7-2 and TRBJ2-7; no reliable D call. Trimming left V 2 bases short and J 5 bases short, with 4 bases between. The CDR3 is made up of 11 amino acids. Germline V gene sequence: CDR1 SGHTA, CDR2 FQGNSA. CDR3 sequence reads: CASSLLNEQYF. The CDR3 nucleotides read TGTGCCAGCAGCTTATTGAACGAGCAGTACTTC.

The chain links TRBV9 to TRBJ2-7, with TRBD1 matching over 8 bases. Trimming cost V 5 bases and J 1 base; bases outside gene matches: 8. This CDR3 comprises 15 residues. Germline V gene data show CDR1 as SGDLS and CDR2 as YYNGEE. The CDR3 region is CASSLQGGYSYEQYF. The CDR3 DNA reads as TGTGCCAGCAGTTTACAGGGGGGATATTCCTACGAGCAGTACTTC.

The rearrangement joins TRBV19 to TRBJ1-2; the D is unclear. V lost 4 bases to trimming and J lost 7 bases, with 7 bases between them. The CDR3 loop spans 11 amino acids. In germline, CDR1 is LNHDA, CDR2 SQIVND (reference sequence). CDR3 amino acids: CASSTATGYTF. For the CDR3, the DNA is TGTGCCAGTAGTACGGCTACTGGCTACACCTTC.

The V and J genes are TRBV15 and TRBJ2-7; TRBD2 is a possible D gene (6 bases). V lost 1 base and J lost 2, with 15 bases in between. Germline lookup yields CDR1 LNHNV and CDR2 YYDKDF (reference sequence). This CDR3 region has 16 residues. The CDR3 reads CATSRVGGGVPYEQYF. The CDR3 nucleotides are TGTGCCACCAGCAGAGTGGGAGGAGGGGTCCCCTACGAGCAGTACTTC.

This chain uses TRBV27 with TRBJ1-5, with a possible D match to TRBD1 (5 bases). The CDR3 loop spans 19 amino acids. Germline V gene data show CDR1 as MNHEY and CDR2 as SMNVEV (reference sequence). The germline V and J ends were trimmed by 2 bases and 0 bases, with 20 bases remaining between them. The CDR3 sequence is CASSLVGDPLPYSNQPQHF. The CDR3 DNA reads as TGTGCCAGCAGTTTAGTCGGGGACCCCTTACCTTATAGCAATCAGCCCCAGCATTTT.

This chain links TRBV18 with TRBJ2-3; 7 nucleotides match TRBD2. This CDR3 has 16 amino acids. Germline CDR1 is KGHSH and CDR2 is LQKENI. Losses at the gene ends were 2 bases for V and 8 bases for J; bases not matched to a gene: 13. CDR3 loop: CASSPTGGTPGVTQYF. CDR3 DNA sequence: TGTGCCAGCTCACCAACGGGGGGAACCCCCGGTGTTACGCAGTATTTT.

The CDR3 sequence is CASSVLGPRDTQYF. The CDR3 bases are TGTGCCAGCAGCGTTCTGGGCCCTAGAGATACGCAGTATTTT. This chain connects TRBV2 to TRBJ2-3, with D unresolved. The ends were cut back, 6 bases at V and 5 bases at J, with 15 bases in the middle. This CDR3 spans 14 amino acids. Germline CDR1 is SNHLY and CDR2 is FYNNEI.

The CDR3 sequence is CASSLVDSPSEQYF. As DNA, the CDR3 is TGTGCCAGCAGCCTAGTGGACAGTCCCTCCGAGCAGTACTTC. The chain combines TRBV11-2 with TRBJ2-7, with D tentatively TRBD1 (6 bases). Trimming stripped 5 bases from V and 6 bases from J, with 17 bases between. The CDR3 runs to 14 residues. Germline-derived CDR1 and CDR2 are SGHAT and FQNNGV.

This chain joins TRBV9 and TRBJ2-3, with 11 bases that match TRBD2. CDR3 size: 16 residues. The germline V gene encodes CDR1 SGDLS and CDR2 YYNGEE. After removal of 4 bases from V and 9 bases from J, the junction contained 13 bases not matched to a gene. CDR3 sequence (DNA): TGTGCCAGCAGCCCACAACCGGGACTAGCGGTGGGAACGCAGTATTTT. Residues: CASSPQPGLAVGTQYF.

This clone was counted a single time. V gene TRBV7-9 combines with J gene TRBJ1-5; the D gene is possibly TRBD1 (5 bases). The CDR3 has 14 residues. Per germline, CDR1 SEHNR and CDR2 FQNEAQ (reference sequence). The V end was cut by 4 bases, the J end by 7 bases, with 14 bases between. CDR3 DNA sequence: TGTGCCAGCAGCTCCGTAGTTGGGGCCCAGCCCCAGCATTTT. Translating it yields CASSSVVGAQPQHF.

The J gene is TRBJ1-1, the V gene TRBV5-1; 7 bases are a match to TRBD1. The trim removed 5 bases at V and 1 base at J, leaving 11 bases unmatched. The CDR3 is 16 residues long. Germline V gene sequence: CDR1 SGHRS, CDR2 YFSETQ. This chain's CDR3 is CASSVAGGIRNTEAFF. CDR3 DNA sequence: TGCGCCAGCAGTGTCGCAGGGGGGATTCGGAACACTGAAGCTTTCTTT. Looking up the rest from reference TRBV5-1 and TRBJ1-1 gives the full variable domain: KAGVTQTPRYLIKTRGQQVTLSCSPISGHRSVSWYQQTPGQGLQFLFEYFSETQRNKGNFPGRFSGRQFSNSRSEMNVSTLELGDSALYLCASSVAGGIRNTEAFFGQGTRLTVV.

The rearrangement joins TRBV7-8 to TRBJ2-3; 11 nucleotides match TRBD2. The trim removed 1 base at V and 5 bases at J, leaving 5 bases unmatched. Looked up from germline, CDR1 is SGHVS and CDR2 is FQNEAQ. This CDR3 has 16 amino acids. CDR3 sequence reads: CASSLVGLAGGDTQYF. The CDR3 DNA follows: TGTGCCAGCAGCTTAGTGGGCCTAGCGGGAGGAGATACGCAGTATTTT.

Concerning this clone itself: Other nucleotide sequences in the sample specify the same CDR3. The rearrangement uses TRBV4-3 and TRBJ2-7; TRBD1 matches 8 bases. CDR1 LGHNA and CDR2 YSLEER come from the germline V gene. J gave up 6 bases and V 3 bases, and 4 bases lay outside the gene matches. The CDR3 loop spans 13 amino acids. The CDR3, as DNA: TGCGCCAGCAGCCAGCGGACAGGGCGCGAGCAGTACTTC. It translates to CASSQRTGREQYF.

This clone was picked up a small number of times. V usage is TRBV7-9 and J usage is TRBJ2-7; 7 bases map to TRBD1. J lost 0 bases, V lost 4 bases, and 3 bases had no gene match. This CDR3 contains 14 residues. Germline V gene sequence: CDR1 SEHNR, CDR2 FQNEAQ (reference sequence). The CDR3 DNA reads as TGTGCCAGCAGCTCGACAGGGCCCTCCTACGAGCAGTACTTC. Translation: CASSSTGPSYEQYF.

The CDR3 region has the DNA TGCAGTGCTAGGGGCTACAATGAGCAGTTCTTC. It specifies CSARGYNEQFF. The V and J genes are TRBV20-1 and TRBJ2-1; D remains ambiguous. V was cut by 3 bases and J by 3 bases, with 3 bases left in between. The germline gives CDR1 DFQATT, CDR2 SNEGSKA (reference sequence). This CDR3 has 11 amino acids.

The chain has TRBV6-6 and TRBJ2-2; D remains unclear. V shed 2 bases and J shed 5 bases, with 6 bases lying between them. The CDR3 spans 13 residues. Germline assignment: CDR1 MNHNY and CDR2 SVGAGI (reference sequence). Here the CDR3 DNA reads TGTGCCAGCAGTTACCTCAAAACCGGGGAGCTGTTTTTT. Its protein product is CASSYLKTGELFF.

J is TRBJ1-1 and V is TRBV4-2; possible D gene TRBD1, 5 bases. The CDR3 is 13 amino acids. Germline CDR1 LGHNA, CDR2 YNFKEQ. Trimming removed 0 bases at V and 6 bases at J, with 8 bases between. The chain's CDR3 is CASSQDGGAEAFF. In DNA, the CDR3 is TGTGCCAGCAGCCAAGATGGAGGGGCTGAAGCTTTCTTT.

J is TRBJ2-1 and V is TRBV5-4; 7 nucleotides line up with TRBD2. Germline assignment: CDR1 SGHNT and CDR2 YYREEE (reference sequence). The CDR3 runs 13 residues. Germline trimming cut 3 bases from V and 5 bases from J; bases unmatched to any gene: 2. CDR3 region: CASSSRGDNEQFF. Here the CDR3 DNA reads TGTGCCAGCAGCTCCCGGGGGGACAATGAGCAGTTCTTC.